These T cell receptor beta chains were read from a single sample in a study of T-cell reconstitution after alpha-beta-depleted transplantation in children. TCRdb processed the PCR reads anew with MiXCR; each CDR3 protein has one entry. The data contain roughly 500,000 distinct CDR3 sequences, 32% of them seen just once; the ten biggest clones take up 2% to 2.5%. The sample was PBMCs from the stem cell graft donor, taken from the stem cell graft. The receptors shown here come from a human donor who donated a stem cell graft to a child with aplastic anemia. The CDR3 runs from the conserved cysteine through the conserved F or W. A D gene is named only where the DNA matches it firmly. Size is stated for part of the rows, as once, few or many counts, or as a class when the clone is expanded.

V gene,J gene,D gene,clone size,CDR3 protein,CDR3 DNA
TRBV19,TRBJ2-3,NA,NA,CASSIDVTDTQYF,TGTGCCAGTAGTATTGACGTTACAGATACGCAGTATTTT
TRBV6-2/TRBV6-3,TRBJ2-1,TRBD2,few,CASSYAQGLGSYNEQFF,TGTGCCAGCAGTTACGCGCAGGGACTAGGTTCCTACAATGAGCAGTTCTTC
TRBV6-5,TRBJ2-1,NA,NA,CASKRGGSASYNEQFF,TGTGCCAGCAAACGAGGGGGTTCCGCGTCCTACAATGAGCAGTTCTTC
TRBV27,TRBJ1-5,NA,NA,CASSFKQADQPQHF,TGTGCCAGCAGTTTTAAACAAGCCGATCAGCCCCAGCATTTT
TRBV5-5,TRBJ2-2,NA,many,CASSLGQLNTGELFF,TGTGCCAGCAGCTTGGGACAGCTGAACACCGGGGAGCTGTTTTTT
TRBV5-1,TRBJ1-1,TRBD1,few,CASSLANRGPTEAFF,TGCGCCAGCAGCTTGGCCAACAGGGGGCCCACTGAAGCTTTCTTT
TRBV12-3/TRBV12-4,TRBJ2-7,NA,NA,CASSLGQGGREQYF,TGTGCCAGCAGTTTAGGGCAGGGGGGGCGCGAGCAGTACTTC
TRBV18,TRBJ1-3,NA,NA,CASSPPTSSGNTIYF,TGTGCCAGCTCACCTCCCACGAGCTCTGGAAACACCATATATTTT
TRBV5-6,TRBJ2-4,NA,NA,CASSLEGEGSLAKNIQYF,TGTGCCAGCAGCTTGGAAGGGGAAGGGAGCCTAGCCAAAAACATTCAGTACTTC
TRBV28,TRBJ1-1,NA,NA,CASSPMTVSEAFF,TGTGCCAGCAGTCCTATGACAGTATCTGAAGCTTTCTTT
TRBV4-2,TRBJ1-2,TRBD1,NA,CASSPSGQGLANYGYTF,TGTGCCAGCAGCCCGTCGGGACAGGGGTTAGCTAACTATGGCTACACCTTC
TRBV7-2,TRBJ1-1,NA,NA,CASSLEGTSNTEAFF,TGTGCCAGCAGCTTAGAAGGGACATCGAACACTGAAGCTTTCTTT
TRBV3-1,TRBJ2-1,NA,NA,CASSQDRSNEQFF,TGTGCCAGCAGCCAAGATCGATCCAATGAGCAGTTCTTC
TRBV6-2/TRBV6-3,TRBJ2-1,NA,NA,CASSYPDRLLDNEQFF,TGTGCCAGCAGTTACCCAGACAGGTTATTAGACAATGAGCAGTTCTTC
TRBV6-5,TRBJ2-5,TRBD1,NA,CASSYHRGLQETQYF,TGTGCCAGCAGTTATCACAGGGGGCTACAAGAGACCCAGTACTTC
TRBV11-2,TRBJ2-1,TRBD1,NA,CASSLVGTGSDEQFF,TGTGCCAGCAGCTTAGTCGGGACAGGGTCCGATGAGCAGTTCTTC
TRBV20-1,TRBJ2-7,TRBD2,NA,CSASPGGLGEQYF,TGCAGTGCTAGTCCGGGGGGATTGGGGGAGCAGTACTTC
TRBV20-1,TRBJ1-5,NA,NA,CSAMRMYSNQPQHF,TGCAGTGCTATGAGGATGTATAGCAATCAGCCCCAGCATTTT
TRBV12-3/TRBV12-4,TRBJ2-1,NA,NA,CAIGSSNNNEQFF,TGTGCCATAGGCTCTAGCAACAACAATGAGCAGTTCTTC
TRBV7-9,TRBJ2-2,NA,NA,CASEGFAGELFF,TGTGCCAGCGAGGGATTTGCCGGGGAGCTGTTTTTT
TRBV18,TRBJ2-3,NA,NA,CASSPSNADTQYF,TGTGCCAGCTCACCGTCTAATGCAGATACGCAGTATTTT
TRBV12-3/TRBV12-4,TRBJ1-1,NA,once,CASSLDTTRTEAFF,TGTGCCAGCAGTTTAGACACAACGCGGACTGAAGCTTTCTTT
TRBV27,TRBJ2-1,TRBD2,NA,CASSLSGLANEQFF,TGTGCCAGCAGTTTATCGGGACTAGCCAATGAGCAGTTCTTC
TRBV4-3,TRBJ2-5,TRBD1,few,CASSRGRDRGRETQYF,TGCGCCAGCAGCCGGGGCCGGGACAGGGGAAGAGAGACCCAGTACTTC
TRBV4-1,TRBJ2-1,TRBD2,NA,CASSQKGSGSFGGSEQFF,TGCGCCAGCAGCCAGAAAGGGAGCGGGAGTTTTGGGGGTAGTGAGCAGTTCTTC
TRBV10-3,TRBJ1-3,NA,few,CAISESRSLRAGNTIYF,TGTGCCATCAGTGAGTCGAGGTCGCTCAGGGCTGGAAACACCATATATTTT
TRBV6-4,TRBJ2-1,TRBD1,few,CASSEVGTGSIWKQFF,TGTGCCAGCAGTGAGGTCGGGACAGGGTCGATCTGGAAGCAGTTCTTC
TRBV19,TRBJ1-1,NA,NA,CASNIGFQRNTEAFF,TGTGCCAGTAATATCGGGTTTCAGCGAAACACTGAAGCTTTCTTT
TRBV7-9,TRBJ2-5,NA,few,CASLPMGQETQYF,TGTGCCAGCCTCCCAATGGGTCAGGAGACCCAGTACTTC
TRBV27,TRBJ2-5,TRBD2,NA,CATRLAGRKEETQYF,TGTGCCACCAGATTAGCGGGGCGAAAAGAGGAGACCCAGTACTTC
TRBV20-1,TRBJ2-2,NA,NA,CSARDKTRFPNTGELFF,TGCAGTGCTAGAGATAAAACCCGGTTCCCGAACACCGGGGAGCTGTTTTTT
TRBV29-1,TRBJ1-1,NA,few,CSVKYKTVSNTEAFF,TGCAGCGTTAAATATAAGACAGTTTCGAACACTGAAGCTTTCTTT
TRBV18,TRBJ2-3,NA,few,CASSPYKDTQYF,TGTGCCAGCTCACCCTACAAAGATACGCAGTATTTT
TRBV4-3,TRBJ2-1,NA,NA,CASSQEWRQSSYNEQFF,TGCGCCAGCAGCCAAGAGTGGCGACAGAGCTCCTACAATGAGCAGTTCTTC
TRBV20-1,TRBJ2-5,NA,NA,CSALTRGPGGRGKETQYF,TGCAGTGCTCTTACCAGGGGACCGGGCGGGAGAGGGAAAGAGACCCAGTACTTC
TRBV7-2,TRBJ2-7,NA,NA,CASSLFGPGVVYEQYF,TGTGCCAGCAGCTTATTCGGTCCGGGTGTCGTCTACGAGCAGTACTTC
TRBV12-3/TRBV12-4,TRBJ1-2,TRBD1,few,CASSIAQGAGYTF,TGTGCCAGCAGTATAGCACAGGGGGCGGGCTACACCTTC
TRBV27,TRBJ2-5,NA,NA,CASSLGEDREETQYF,TGTGCCAGCAGTTTGGGGGAGGACAGAGAAGAGACCCAGTACTTC
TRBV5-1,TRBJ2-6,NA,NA,CASSWSGSSGANVLTF,TGCGCCAGCAGCTGGTCGGGCAGCTCTGGGGCCAACGTCCTGACTTTC
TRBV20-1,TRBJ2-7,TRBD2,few,CSARDAGTSGRPNSYEQYF,TGCAGTGCTAGAGATGCGGGGACTAGCGGGAGGCCAAACTCCTACGAGCAGTACTTC
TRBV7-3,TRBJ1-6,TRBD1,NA,CASSSNGRGNSPLHF,TGTGCCAGCAGCTCTAATGGCAGGGGGAATTCACCCCTCCACTTT
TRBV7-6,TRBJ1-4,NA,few,CASSPLRVKEKLFF,TGTGCCAGCAGCCCCCTGAGGGTTAAGGAAAAACTGTTTTTT
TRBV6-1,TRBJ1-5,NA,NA,CASSDPGRINQPQHF,TGTGCCAGCAGCGACCCGGGACGGATCAATCAGCCCCAGCATTTT
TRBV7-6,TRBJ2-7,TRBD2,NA,CASSLAGGRAVEQYF,TGTGCCAGCAGCTTAGCGGGCGGGAGGGCCGTCGAGCAGTACTTC
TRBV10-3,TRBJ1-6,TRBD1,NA,CAIRGTGNSPLHF,TGTGCCATCAGGGGGACAGGGAATTCACCCCTCCACTTT
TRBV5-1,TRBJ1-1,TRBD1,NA,CASSSGQGNEAFF,TGCGCCAGCAGCTCGGGACAGGGGAATGAAGCTTTCTTT
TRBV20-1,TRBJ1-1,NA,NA,CSATNPSGGQSEAFF,TGCAGTGCTACGAACCCTAGCGGGGGACAATCTGAAGCTTTCTTT